This TCR beta chain came from a study of CDR3 diversity in severe acne. Germline assignment: CDR1 SEHNR and CDR2 FQNEAQ (reference sequence). The V gene lost 5 bases and the J gene lost 4 bases, with 14 bases spanning the gap. The CDR3 loop spans 14 amino acids. MiXCR, applied by TCRdb to the PCR reads, yields one record per CDR3 protein. Among tens of thousands of distinct CDR3 sequences listed, 51% were seen once. The source of this sequence is a male donor in good health, without acne. The specimen sequenced was blood. The rearrangement uses TRBV7-9 and TRBJ1-2; D is perhaps TRBD1 (6 bases). Here the CDR3 reads CASSPGTHLYGYTF. The CDR3 nucleotides read TGTGCCAGCAGCCCCGGGACACACCTCTATGGCTACACCTTC.